This T cell receptor beta chain emerged from a study of shared clonotypes between healthy human individuals. V shed 0 bases and J shed 7 bases, with 19 bases lying between them. Germline CDR1 reads SGDLS; CDR2 reads YYNGEE. CDR3 length: 17 residues. Selected positively for CCR7 and CD45RO-negative, naive CD8 cells excluded terminally differentiated effector memory CD45RA+ cells. Assay used: immunoSEQ multiplex PCR; TCRdb lists only in-frame clones, some missing. The profile covers millions of clones, with approximately 94% appearing a single time and roughly 1.1% taken by the ten largest. The rearrangement links TRBV9 to TRBJ2-2; D unclear. The sequence derives from a man younger than 30 in good health. Sequences were obtained from naive CD8+ T cells sorted from blood. The CDR3 sequence is CASSVGAGPGAHGELFF. The CDR3 DNA follows: TGTGCCAGCAGCGTAGGTGCAGGACCTGGTGCACACGGGGAGCTGTTTTTT.